This TCR beta chain was sequenced for a study of blood T cell repertoires in COVID-19. Whole-study context: The United States, Italy and Spain provided the acute and convalescent COVID-19 samples. T cells, B-cell-depleted T cells, or PBMCs provided the cDNA or gDNA that served as material.

The CDR3 contains 15 residues. Germline CDR1 reads WSHSY; CDR2 reads SAAADI. Trimming at V came to 8 bases and at J to 6 bases, leaving 13 bases not matched to a gene. The authors' processing: Amplified reference gene primers provided the basis for estimating nucleated cell counts. This table comes from immunoSEQ multiplex PCR, and its TCRdb copy is limited to in-frame clones, with some not included. V and J calls and clone size are as listed in that table; D and trimming were resolved from the DNA. The sample holds 90,000 to 100,000 clones, 70% to 90% seen once. The sequence came from a man between 65 and 85 years old with acute or convalescent COVID-19. This chain links TRBV10-2 with TRBJ1-2, with TRBD1 matching over 9 bases. The sequencing sample was made of peripheral blood. CDR3 DNA: TGCGCCAGCTCGCCGTCGGGACAGGGAAAGAATGGCTACACCTTC. It encodes CASSPSGQGKNGYTF.